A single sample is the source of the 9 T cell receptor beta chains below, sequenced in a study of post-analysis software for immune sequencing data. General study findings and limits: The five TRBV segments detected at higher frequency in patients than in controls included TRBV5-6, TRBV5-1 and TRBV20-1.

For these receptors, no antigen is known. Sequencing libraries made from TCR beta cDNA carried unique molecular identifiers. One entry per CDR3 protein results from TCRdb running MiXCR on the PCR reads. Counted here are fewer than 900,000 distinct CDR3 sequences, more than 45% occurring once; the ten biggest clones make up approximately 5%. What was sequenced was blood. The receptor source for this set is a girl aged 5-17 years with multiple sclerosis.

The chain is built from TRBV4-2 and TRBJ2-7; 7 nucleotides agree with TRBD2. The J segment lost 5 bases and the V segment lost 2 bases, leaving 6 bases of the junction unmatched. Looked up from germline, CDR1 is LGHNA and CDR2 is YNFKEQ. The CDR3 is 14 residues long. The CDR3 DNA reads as TGTGCCAGCAGCCAAACGCGGGAGTTCCACGAGCAGTACTTC. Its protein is CASSQTREFHEQYF.

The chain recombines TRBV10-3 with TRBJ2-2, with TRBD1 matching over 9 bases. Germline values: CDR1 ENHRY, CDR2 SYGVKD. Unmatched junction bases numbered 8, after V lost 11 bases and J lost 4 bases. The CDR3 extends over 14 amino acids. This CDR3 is CAGRDRDVTGELFF. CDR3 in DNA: TGTGCCGGCCGGGACAGGGACGTCACCGGGGAGCTGTTTTTT.

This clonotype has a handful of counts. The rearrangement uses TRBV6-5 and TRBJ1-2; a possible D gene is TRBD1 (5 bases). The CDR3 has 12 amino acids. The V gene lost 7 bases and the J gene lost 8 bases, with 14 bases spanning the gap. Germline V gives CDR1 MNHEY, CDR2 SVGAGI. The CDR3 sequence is CASINGGGGYTF. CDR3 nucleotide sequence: TGTGCCAGCATCAACGGGGGTGGAGGCTACACCTTC.

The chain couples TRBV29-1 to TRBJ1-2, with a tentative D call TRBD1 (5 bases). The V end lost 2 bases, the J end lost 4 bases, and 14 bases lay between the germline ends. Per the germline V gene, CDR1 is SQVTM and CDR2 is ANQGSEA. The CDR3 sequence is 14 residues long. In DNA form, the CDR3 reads TGCAGCGTTGAACAGAGACGGGGGATCTATGGCTACACCTTC. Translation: CSVEQRRGIYGYTF.

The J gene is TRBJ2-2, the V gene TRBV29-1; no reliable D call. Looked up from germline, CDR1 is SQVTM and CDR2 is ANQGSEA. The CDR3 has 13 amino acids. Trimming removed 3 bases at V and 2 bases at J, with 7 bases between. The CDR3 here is CSVDLPNTGELFF. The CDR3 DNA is TGCAGCGTTGATTTACCCAACACCGGGGAGCTGTTTTTT.

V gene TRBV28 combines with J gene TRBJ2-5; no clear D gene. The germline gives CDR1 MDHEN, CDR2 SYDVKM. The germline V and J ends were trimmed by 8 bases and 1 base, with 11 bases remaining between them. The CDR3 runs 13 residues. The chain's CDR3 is CASGMLLQETQYF. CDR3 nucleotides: TGTGCCAGCGGCATGTTACTCCAAGAGACCCAGTACTTC.

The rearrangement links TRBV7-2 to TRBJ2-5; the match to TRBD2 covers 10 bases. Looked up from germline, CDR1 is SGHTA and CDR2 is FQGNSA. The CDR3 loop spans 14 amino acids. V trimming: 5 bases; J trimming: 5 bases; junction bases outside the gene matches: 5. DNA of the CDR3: TGTGCCAGCAGCCGGCTAGCGGGAGCTGAGACCCAGTACTTC. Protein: CASSRLAGAETQYF. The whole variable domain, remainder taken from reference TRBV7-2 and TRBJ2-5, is GAGVSQSPSNKVTEKGKDVELRCDPISGHTALYWYRQSLGQGLEFLIYFQGNSAPDKSGLPSDRFSAERTGGSVSTLTIQRTQQEDSAVYLCASSRLAGAETQYFGPGTRLLVL.

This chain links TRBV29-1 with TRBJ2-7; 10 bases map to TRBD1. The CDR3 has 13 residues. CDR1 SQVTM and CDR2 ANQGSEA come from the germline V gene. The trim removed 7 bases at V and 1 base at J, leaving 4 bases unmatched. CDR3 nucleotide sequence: TGCAGCGCCGCGGACAGGGGGTCCTACGAGCAGTACTTC. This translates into CSAADRGSYEQYF.

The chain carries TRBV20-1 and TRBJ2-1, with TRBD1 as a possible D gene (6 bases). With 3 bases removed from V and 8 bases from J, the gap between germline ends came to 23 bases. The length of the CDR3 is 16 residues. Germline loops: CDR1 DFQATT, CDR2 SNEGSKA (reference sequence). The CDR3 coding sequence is TGCAGTGCTAGTGATTTGAGGGCAGGGGATGCGGATGAGCAGTTCTTC. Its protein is CSASDLRAGDADEQFF.